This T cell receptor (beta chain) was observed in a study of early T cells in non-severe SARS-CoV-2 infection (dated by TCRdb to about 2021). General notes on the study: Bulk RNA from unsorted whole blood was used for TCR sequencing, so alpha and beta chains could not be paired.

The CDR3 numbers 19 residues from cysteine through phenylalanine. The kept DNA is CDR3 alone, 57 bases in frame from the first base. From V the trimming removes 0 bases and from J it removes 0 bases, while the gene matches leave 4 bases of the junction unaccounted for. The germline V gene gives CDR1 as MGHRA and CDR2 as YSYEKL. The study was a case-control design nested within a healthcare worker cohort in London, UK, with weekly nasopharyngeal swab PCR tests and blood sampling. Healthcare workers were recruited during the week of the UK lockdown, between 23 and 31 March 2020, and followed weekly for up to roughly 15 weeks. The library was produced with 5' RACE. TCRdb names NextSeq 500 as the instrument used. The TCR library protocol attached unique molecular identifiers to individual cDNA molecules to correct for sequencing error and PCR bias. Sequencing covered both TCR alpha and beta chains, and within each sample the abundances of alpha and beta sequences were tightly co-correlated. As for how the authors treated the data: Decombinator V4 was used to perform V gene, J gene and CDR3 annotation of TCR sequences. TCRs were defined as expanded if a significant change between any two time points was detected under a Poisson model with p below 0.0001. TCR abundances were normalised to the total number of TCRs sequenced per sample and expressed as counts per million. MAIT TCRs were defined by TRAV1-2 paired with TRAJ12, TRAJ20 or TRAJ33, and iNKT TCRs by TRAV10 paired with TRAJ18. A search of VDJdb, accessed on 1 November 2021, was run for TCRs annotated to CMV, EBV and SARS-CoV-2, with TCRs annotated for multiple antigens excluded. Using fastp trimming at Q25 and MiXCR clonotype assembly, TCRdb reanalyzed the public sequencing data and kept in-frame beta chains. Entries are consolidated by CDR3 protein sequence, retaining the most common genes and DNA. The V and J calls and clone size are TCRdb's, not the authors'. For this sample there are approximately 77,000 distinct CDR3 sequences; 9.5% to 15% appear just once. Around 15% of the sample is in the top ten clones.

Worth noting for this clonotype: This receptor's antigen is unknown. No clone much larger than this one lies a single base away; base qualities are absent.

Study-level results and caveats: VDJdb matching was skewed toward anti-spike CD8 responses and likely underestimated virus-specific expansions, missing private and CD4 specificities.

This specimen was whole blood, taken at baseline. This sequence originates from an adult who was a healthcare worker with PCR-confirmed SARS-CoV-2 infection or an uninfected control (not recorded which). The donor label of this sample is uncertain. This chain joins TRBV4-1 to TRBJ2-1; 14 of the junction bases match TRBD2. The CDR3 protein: CASSQDRTSGRSSYNEQFF. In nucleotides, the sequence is TGCGCCAGCAGCCAAGATCGGACTAGCGGGAGGAGCTCCTACAATGAGCAGTTCTTC.